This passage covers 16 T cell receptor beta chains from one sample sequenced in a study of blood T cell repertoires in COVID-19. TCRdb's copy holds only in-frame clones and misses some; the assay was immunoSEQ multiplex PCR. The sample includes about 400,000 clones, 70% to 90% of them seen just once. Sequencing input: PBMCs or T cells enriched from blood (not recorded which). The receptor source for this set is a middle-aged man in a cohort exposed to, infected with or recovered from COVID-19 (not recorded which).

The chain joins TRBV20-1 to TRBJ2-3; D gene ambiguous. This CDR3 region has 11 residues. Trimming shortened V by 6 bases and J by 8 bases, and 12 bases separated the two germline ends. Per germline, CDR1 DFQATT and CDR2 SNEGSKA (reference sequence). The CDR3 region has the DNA TGCAGTGCCTCATCCGTCGGTACGCAGTATTTT. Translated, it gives CSASSVGTQYF.

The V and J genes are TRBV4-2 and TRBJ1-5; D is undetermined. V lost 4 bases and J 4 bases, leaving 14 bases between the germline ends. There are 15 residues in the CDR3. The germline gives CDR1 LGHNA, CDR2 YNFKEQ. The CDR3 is CASSPSGSLNQPQHF. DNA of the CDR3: TGTGCCAGCAGCCCGTCAGGCAGTCTAAATCAGCCCCAGCATTTT.

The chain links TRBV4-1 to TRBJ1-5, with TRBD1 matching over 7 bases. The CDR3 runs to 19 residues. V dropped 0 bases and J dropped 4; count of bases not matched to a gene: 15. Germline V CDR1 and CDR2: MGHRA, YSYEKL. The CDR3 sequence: CASSQDIGAGATGNQPQHF. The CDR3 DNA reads TGCGCCAGCAGCCAAGATATCGGAGCCGGTGCGACAGGGAATCAGCCCCAGCATTTT.

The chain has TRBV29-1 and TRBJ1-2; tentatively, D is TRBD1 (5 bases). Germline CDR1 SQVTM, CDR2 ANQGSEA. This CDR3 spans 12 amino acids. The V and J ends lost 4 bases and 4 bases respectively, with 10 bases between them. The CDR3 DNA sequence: TGCAGCGTTGCTCAGGGATTCTATGGCTACACCTTC. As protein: CSVAQGFYGYTF. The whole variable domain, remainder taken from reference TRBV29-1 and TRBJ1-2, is SAVISQKPSRDICQRGTSLTIQCQVDSQVTMMFWYRQQPGQSLTLIATANQGSEATYESGFVIDKFPISRPNLTFSTLTVSNMSPEDSSIYLCSVAQGFYGYTFGSGTRLTVV.

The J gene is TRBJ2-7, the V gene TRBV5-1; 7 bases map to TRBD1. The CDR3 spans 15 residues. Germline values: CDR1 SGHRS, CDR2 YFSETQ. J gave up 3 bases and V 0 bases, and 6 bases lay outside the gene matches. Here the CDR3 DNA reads TGCGCCAGCAGCTTGGGGACAGGTTCAATCTACGAGCAGTACTTC. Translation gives CASSLGTGSIYEQYF.

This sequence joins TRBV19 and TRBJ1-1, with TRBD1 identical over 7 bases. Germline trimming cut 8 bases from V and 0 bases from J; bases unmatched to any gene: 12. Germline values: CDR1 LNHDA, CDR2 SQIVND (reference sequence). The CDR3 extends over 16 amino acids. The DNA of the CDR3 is TGTGCCAGTCGACGGGACAGCTTCACCCTGAACACTGAAGCTTTCTTT. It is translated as CASRRDSFTLNTEAFF.

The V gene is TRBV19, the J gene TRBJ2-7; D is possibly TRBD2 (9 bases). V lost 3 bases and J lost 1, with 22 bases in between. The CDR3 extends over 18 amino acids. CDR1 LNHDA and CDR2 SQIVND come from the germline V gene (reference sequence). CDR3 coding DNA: TGTGCCAGTAGTATCAGGACAGGGATAGCGGGAGAATCCTACGAGCAGTACTTC. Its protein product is CASSIRTGIAGESYEQYF.

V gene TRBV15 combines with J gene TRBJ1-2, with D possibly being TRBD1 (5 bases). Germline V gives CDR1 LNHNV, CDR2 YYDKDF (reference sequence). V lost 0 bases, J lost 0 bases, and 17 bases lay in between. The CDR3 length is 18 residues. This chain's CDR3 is CATSRELSADTTNYGYTF. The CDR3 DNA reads TGTGCCACCAGCAGAGAGCTATCCGCGGACACTACTAACTATGGCTACACCTTC.

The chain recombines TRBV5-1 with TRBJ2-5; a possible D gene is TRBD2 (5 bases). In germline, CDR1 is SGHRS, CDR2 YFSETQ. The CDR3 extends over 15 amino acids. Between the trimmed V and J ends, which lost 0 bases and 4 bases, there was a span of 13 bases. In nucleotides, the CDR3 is TGCGCCAGCAGCTTGGGTCCGGGATTAGGAGAGACCCAGTACTTC. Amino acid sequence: CASSLGPGLGETQYF.

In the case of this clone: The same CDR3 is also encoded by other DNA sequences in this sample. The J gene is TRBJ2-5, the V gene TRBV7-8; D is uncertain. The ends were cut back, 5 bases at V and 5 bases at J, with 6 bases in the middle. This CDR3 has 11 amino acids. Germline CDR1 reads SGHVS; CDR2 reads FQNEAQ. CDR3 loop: CASSPQETQYF. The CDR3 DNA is TGTGCCAGCAGCCCCCAGGAGACCCAGTACTTC.

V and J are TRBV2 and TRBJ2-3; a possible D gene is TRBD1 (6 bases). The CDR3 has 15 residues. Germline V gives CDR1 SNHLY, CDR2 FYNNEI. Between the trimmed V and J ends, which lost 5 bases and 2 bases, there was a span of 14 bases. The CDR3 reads CASSLTGRDTDTQYF. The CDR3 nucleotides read TGTGCCAGCAGTTTGACAGGACGGGACACAGATACGCAGTATTTT.

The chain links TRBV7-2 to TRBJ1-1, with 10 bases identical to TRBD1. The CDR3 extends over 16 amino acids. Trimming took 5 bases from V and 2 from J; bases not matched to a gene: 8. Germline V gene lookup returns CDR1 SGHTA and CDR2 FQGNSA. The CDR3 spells CASSPTGQGGNTEAFF. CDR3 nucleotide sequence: TGTGCCAGCAGCCCAACAGGACAGGGGGGTAACACTGAAGCTTTCTTT.

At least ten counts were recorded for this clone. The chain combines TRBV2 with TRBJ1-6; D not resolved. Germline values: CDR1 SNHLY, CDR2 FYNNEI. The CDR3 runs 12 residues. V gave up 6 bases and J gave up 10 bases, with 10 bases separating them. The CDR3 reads CASRREESPLHF. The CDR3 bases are TGTGCCAGCAGACGGGAGGAGTCACCCCTCCACTTT.

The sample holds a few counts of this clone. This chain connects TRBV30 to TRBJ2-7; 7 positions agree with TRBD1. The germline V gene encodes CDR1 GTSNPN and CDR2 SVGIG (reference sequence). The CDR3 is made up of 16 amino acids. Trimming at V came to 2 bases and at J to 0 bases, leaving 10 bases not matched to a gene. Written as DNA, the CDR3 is TGTGCCTGGAGTCCCCGCACAGGGGTAAACTCCTACGAGCAGTACTTC. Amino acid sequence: CAWSPRTGVNSYEQYF.

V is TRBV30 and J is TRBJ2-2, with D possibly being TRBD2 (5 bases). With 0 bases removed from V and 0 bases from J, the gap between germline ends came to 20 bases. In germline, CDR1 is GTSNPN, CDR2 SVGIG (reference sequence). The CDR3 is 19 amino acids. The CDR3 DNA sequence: TGTGCCTGGAGTGTATTTCTCTTTCGCGGAGGCACGAACACCGGGGAGCTGTTTTTT. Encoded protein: CAWSVFLFRGGTNTGELFF.

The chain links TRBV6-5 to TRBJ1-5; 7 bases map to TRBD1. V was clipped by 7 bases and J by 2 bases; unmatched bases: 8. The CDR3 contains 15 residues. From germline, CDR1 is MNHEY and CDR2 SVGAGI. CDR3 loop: CASISTGLGNQPQHF. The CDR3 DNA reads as TGTGCCAGCATTTCGACAGGGCTGGGCAATCAGCCCCAGCATTTT.